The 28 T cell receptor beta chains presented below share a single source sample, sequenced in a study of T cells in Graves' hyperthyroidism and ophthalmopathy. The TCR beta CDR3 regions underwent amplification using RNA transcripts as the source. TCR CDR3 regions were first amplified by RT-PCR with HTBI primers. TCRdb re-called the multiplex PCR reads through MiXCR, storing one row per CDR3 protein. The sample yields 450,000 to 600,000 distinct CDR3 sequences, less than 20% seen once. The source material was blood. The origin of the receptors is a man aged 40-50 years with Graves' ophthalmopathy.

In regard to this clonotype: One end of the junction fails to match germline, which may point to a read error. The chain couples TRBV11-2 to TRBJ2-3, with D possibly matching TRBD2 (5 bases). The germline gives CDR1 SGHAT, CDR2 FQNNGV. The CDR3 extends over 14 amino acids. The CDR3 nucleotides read TGTGCCAGCAGCCCAGGACCTAGCACAGATGCGCAGTATTTT. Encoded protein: CASSPGPSTDAQYF.

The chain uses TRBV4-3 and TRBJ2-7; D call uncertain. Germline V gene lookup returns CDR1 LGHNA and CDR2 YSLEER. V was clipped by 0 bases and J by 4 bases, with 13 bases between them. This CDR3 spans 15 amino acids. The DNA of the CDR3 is TGCGCCAGCAGCCAAGAATTGGGCTCACCATACGAGCAGTACTTC. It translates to CASSQELGSPYEQYF.

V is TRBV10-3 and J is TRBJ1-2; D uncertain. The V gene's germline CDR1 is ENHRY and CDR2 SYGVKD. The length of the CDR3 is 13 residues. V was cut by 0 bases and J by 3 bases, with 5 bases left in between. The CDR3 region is CAISESGYYGYTF. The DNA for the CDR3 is TGTGCCATCAGTGAGTCCGGGTACTATGGCTACACCTTC.

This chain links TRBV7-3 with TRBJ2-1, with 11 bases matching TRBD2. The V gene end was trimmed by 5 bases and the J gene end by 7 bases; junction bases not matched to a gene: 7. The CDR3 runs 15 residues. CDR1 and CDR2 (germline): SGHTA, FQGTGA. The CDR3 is CASSQTSGRLNEQFF. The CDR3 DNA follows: TGTGCCAGCAGCCAAACTAGCGGGAGATTGAATGAGCAGTTCTTC.

CDR3 DNA: TGTGCCAGCACCCGGGCCAATGAGCAGTTCTTC. Protein: CASTRANEQFF. J is TRBJ2-1 and V is TRBV12-3 or TRBV12-4; D is ambiguous. This CDR3 has 11 amino acids. V was cut by 7 bases and J by 6 bases, with 7 bases left in between.

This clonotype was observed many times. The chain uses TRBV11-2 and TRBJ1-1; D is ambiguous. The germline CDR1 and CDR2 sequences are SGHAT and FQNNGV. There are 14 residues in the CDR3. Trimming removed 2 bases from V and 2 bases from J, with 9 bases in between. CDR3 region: CASSLQVANTEAFF. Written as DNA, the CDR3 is TGTGCCAGCAGCTTACAGGTGGCCAACACTGAAGCTTTCTTT.

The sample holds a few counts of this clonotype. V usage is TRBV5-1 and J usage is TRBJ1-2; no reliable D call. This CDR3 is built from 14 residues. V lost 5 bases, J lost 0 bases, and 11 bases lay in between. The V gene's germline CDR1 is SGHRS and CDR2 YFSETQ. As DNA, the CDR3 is TGCGCCAGCAGGGGTCACGCCTCTAACTATGGCTACACCTTC. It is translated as CASRGHASNYGYTF.

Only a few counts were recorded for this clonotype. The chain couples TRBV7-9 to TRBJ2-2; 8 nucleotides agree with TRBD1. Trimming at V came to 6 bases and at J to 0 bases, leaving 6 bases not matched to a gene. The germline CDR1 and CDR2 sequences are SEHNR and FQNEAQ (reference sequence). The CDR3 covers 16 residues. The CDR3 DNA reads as TGTGCCAGCAGGAACCCGGGACAGGCGAACACCGGGGAGCTGTTTTTT. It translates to CASRNPGQANTGELFF.

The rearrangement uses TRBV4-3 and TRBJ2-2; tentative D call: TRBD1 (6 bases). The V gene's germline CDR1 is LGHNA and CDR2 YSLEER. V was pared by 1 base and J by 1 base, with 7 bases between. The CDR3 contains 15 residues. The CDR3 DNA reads TGCGCCAGCAGCCAAGTGGACAGGAACACCGGGGAGCTGTTTTTT. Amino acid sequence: CASSQVDRNTGELFF.

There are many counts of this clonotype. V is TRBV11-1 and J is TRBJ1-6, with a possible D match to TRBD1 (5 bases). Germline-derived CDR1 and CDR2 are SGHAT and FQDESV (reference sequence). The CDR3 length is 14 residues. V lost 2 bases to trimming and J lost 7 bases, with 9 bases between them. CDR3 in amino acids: CASSLRGRNSPLHF. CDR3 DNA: TGTGCCAGCAGCTTACGGGGCAGGAATTCACCCCTCCACTTT.

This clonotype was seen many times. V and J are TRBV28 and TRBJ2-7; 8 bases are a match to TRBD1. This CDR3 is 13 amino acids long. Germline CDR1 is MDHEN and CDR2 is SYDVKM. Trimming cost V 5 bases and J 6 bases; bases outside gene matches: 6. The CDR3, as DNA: TGTGCCAGCAGTCTCCCAGGGGGCGTCGAGCAGTACTTC. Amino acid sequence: CASSLPGGVEQYF.

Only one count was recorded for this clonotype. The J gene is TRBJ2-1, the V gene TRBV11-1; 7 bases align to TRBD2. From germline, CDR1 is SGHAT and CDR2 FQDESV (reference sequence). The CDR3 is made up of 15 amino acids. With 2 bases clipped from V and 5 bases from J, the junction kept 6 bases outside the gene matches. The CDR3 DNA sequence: TGTGCCAGCAGCTTACCACTCGGGGGGAACAATGAGCAGTTCTTC. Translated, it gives CASSLPLGGNNEQFF. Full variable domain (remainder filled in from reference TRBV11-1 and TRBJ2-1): EAEVAQSPRYKITEKSQAVAFWCDPISGHATLYWYRQILGQGPELLVQFQDESVVDDSQLPKDRFSAERLKGVDSTLKIQPAELGDSAMYLCASSLPLGGNNEQFFGPGTRLTVL.

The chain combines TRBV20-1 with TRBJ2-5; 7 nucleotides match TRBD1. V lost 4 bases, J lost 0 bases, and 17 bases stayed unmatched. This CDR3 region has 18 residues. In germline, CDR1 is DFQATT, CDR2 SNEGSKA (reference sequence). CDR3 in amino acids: CSATAKGGHSQYQETQYF. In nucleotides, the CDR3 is TGCAGTGCTACCGCGAAAGGGGGCCATTCACAGTACCAAGAGACCCAGTACTTC.

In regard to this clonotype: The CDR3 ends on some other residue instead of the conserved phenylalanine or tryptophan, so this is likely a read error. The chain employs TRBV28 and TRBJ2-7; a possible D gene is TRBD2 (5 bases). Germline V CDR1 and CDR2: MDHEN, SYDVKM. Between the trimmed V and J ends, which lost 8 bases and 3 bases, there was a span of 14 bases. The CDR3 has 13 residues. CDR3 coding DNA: TGTGCCAGCTTGGGTCGGACTCACTACGAGCAGTACCTC. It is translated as CASLGRTHYEQYL.

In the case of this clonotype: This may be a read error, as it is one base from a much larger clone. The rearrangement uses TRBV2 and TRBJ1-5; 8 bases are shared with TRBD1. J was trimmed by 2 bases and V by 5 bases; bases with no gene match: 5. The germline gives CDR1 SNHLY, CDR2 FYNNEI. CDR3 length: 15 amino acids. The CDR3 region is CASSFNRGGNQPQHF. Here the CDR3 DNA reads TGTGCCAGCAGTTTTAACAGGGGGGGCAATCAGCCCCAGCATTTT.

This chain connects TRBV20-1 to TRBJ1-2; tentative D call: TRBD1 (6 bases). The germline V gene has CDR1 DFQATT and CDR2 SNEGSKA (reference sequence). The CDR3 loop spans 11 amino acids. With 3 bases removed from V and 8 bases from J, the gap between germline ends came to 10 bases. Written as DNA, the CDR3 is TGCAGTGCTAGCCGGGACAAGGGCTACACCTTC. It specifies CSASRDKGYTF.

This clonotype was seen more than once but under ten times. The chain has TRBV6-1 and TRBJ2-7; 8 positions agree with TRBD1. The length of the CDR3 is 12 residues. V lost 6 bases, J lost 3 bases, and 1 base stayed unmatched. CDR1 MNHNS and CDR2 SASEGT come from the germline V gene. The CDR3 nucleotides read TGTGCCAGCAGGACAGGGGTCTACGAGCAGTACTTC. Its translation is CASRTGVYEQYF.

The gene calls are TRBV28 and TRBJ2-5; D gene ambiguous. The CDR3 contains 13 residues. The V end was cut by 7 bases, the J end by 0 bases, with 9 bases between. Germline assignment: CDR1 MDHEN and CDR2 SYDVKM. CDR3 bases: TGTGCCAGCAAGCCCACAAACCAAGAGACCCAGTACTTC. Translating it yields CASKPTNQETQYF.

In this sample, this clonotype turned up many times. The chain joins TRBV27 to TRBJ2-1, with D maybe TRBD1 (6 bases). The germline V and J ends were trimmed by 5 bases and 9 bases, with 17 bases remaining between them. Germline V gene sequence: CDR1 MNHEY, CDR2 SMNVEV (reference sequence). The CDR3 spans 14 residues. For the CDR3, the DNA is TGTGCCAGCAGTAGGGGGATATTCGACGTTGAGCAGTTCTTC. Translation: CASSRGIFDVEQFF.

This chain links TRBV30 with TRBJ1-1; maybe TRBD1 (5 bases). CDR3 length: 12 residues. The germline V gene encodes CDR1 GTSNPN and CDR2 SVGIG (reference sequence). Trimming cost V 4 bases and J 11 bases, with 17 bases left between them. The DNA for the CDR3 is TGTGCCTGGAATGGAGGGGCCAACCGGGCTTTCTTT. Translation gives CAWNGGANRAFF. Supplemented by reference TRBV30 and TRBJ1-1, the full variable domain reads SQTIHQWPATLVQPVGSPLSLECTVEGTSNPNLYWYRQAAGRGLQLLFYSVGIGQISSEVPQNLSASRPQDRQFILSSKKLLLSDSGFYLCAWNGGANRAFFGQGTRLTVV.

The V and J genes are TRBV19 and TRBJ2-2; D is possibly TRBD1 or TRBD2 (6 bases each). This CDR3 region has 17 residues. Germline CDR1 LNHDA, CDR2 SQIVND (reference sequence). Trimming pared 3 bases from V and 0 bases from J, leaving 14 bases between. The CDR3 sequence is CASSIAAGGTNTGELFF. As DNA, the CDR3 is TGTGCCAGTAGTATTGCCGCCGGGGGCACGAACACCGGGGAGCTGTTTTTT. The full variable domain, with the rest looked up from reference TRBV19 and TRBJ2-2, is DGGITQSPKYLFRKEGQNVTLSCEQNLNHDAMYWYRQDPGQGLRLIYYSQIVNDFQKGDIAEGYSVSREKKESFPLTVTSAQKNPTAFYLCASSIAAGGTNTGELFFGEGSRLTVL.

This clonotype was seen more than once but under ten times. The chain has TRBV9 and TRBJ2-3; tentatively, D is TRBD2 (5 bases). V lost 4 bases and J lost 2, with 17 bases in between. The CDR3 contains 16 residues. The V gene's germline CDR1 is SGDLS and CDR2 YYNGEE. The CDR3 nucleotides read TGTGCCAGCAGCCCGAGAGGGCCTAGTATCACAGATACGCAGTATTTT. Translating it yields CASSPRGPSITDTQYF.

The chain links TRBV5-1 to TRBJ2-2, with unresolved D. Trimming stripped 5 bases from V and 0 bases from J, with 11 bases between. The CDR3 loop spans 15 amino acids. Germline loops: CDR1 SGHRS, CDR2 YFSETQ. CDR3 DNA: TGCGCCAGCAGTCGGTATGGTACGAACACCGGGGAGCTGTTTTTT. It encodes CASSRYGTNTGELFF.

CDR3 sequence reads: CASSFRDRYTGELFF. CDR3 nucleotide sequence: TGCGCCAGCAGCTTCCGGGACAGATACACCGGGGAGCTGTTTTTT. The chain links TRBV5-1 to TRBJ2-2; 7 bases fit TRBD1. Germline CDR1 reads SGHRS; CDR2 reads YFSETQ. Trimming took 2 bases from V and 3 from J; bases not matched to a gene: 4. The CDR3 totals 15 residues.

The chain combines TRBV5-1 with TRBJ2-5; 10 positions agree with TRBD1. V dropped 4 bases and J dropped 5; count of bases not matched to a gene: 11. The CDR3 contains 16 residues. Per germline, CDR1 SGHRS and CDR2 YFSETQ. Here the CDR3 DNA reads TGCGCCAGCAGCCTCGCCCCCGGGACAGGGGCGGAGACCCAGTACTTC. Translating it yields CASSLAPGTGAETQYF. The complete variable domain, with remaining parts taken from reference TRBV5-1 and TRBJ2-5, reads KAGVTQTPRYLIKTRGQQVTLSCSPISGHRSVSWYQQTPGQGLQFLFEYFSETQRNKGNFPGRFSGRQFSNSRSEMNVSTLELGDSALYLCASSLAPGTGAETQYFGPGTRLLVL.

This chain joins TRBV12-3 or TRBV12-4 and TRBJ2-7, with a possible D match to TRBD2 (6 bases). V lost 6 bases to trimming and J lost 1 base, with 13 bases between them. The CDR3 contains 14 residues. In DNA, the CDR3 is TGTGCCAGCAGCCGACGACTAGGGTCCTACGAGCAGTACTTC. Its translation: CASSRRLGSYEQYF.

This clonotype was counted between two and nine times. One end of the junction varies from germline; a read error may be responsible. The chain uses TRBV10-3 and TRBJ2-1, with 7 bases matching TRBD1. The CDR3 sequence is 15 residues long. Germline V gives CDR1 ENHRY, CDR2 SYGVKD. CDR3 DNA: TGTGCCATCAGTACGACTGGGACAGAGTACAATGAGCAGTTCTTT. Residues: CAISTTGTEYNEQFF.

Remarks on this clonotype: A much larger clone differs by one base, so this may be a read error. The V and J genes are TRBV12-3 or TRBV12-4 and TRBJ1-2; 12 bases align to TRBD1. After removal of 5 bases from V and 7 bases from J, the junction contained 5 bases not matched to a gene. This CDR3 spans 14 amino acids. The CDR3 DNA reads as TGTGCCAGCAGTCCGGGACAGGGGGCAGCTGGCTACACCTTC. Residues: CASSPGQGAAGYTF.